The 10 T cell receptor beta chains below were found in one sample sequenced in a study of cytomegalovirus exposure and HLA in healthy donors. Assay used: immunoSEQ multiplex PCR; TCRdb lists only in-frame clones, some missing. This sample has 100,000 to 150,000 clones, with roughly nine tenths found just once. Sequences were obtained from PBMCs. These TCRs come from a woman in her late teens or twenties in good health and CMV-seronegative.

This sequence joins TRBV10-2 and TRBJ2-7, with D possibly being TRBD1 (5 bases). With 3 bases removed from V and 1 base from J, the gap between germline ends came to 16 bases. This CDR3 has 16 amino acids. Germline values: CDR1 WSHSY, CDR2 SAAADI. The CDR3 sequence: CASSEGVSAGSYEQYV. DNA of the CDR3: TGCGCCAGCAGTGAAGGGGTGTCGGCCGGTTCCTACGAGCAGTACGTC.

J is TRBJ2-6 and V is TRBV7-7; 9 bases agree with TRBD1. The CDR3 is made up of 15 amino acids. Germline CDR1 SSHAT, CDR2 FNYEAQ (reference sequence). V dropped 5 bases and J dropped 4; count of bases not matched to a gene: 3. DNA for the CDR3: TGTGCCAGCAGCGGGGACAGGGACGGGGCCAACGTCCTGACTTTC. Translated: CASSGDRDGANVLTF.

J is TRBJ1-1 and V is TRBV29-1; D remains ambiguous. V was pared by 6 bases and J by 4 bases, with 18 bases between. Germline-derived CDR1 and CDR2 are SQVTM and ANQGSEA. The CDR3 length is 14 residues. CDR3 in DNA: TGCAGCGTGCAACAGACTGAGCGGGGCACTGAAGCTTTCTTT. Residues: CSVQQTERGTEAFF.

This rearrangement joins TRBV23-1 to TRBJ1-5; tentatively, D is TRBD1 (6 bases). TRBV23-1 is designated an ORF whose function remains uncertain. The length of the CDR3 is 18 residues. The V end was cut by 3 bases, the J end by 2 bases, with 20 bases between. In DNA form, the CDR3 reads TGCGCCAGCAGTCATCGCCCTAAACAGGGTATTGGCAATCAGCCCCAGCATTTT. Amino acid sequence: CASSHRPKQGIGNQPQHF.

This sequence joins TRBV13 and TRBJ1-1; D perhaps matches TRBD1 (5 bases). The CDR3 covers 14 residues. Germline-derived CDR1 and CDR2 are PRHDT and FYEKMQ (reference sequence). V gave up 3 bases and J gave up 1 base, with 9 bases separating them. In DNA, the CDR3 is TGTGCCAGCAGCTTTGCGGGGGGGAACACTGAAGCTTTCTTT. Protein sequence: CASSFAGGNTEAFF.

The CDR3 sequence is CASSHLPGSGYTF. As DNA, the CDR3 is TGTGCCAGCAGTCACCTCCCCGGGAGTGGCTACACCTTC. The chain links TRBV28 to TRBJ1-2, with no clear D. The V gene's germline CDR1 is MDHEN and CDR2 SYDVKM. The CDR3 covers 13 residues. V dropped 5 bases and J dropped 7 bases, with 14 bases sitting between them.

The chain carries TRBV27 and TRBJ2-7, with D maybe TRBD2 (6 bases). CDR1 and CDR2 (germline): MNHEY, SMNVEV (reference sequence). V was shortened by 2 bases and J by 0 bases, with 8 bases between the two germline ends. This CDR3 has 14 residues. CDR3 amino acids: CASSLAGNSYEQYF. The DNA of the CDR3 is TGTGCCAGCAGTTTAGCGGGGAACTCCTACGAGCAGTACTTC.

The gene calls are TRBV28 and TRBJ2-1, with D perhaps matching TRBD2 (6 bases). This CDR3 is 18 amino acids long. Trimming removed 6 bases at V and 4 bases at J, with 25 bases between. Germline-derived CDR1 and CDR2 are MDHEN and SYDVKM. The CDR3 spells CASSPLTPTSYPYNEQFF. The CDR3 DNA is TGTGCCAGCAGCCCTCTTACACCTACTAGCTACCCATACAATGAGCAGTTCTTC.

For the CDR3, the DNA is TGTGCCAGCTCGCGGGAGGCGGGGACTTACGAGCAGTACTTC. It specifies CASSREAGTYEQYF. V and J are TRBV9 and TRBJ2-7; 8 bases line up with TRBD2. CDR1 is SGDLS and CDR2 is YYNGEE in the germline V gene. The V gene end was trimmed by 7 bases and the J gene end by 4 bases; junction bases not matched to a gene: 10. The CDR3 is 14 amino acids. Together with reference TRBV9 and TRBJ2-7, the CDR3 gives the full variable domain: DSGVTQTPKHLITATGQRVTLRCSPRSGDLSVYWYQQSLDQGLQFLIQYYNGEERAKGNILERFSAQQFPDLHSELNLSSLELGDSALYFCASSREAGTYEQYFGPGTRLTVT.

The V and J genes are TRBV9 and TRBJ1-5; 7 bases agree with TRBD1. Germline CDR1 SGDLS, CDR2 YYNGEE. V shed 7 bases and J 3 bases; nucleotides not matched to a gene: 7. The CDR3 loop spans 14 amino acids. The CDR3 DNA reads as TGTGCCAGCTCCCCGACAGGGAACAATCAGCCCCAGCATTTT. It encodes CASSPTGNNQPQHF.